These 28 T cell receptor beta chains came from one sample sequenced in a study of early T cells in non-severe SARS-CoV-2 infection. TCRdb reprocessed the 5' RACE reads via MiXCR and lists one record per CDR3 protein. The sample includes about 48,000 distinct CDR3 sequences, roughly 5.4% of them seen just once. Sequencing was performed on whole blood, taken at baseline. Every receptor here comes from an adult who was a healthcare worker with PCR-confirmed SARS-CoV-2 infection or an uninfected control (not recorded which).

At least ten counts were recorded for this clonotype. The rearrangement uses TRBV28 and TRBJ2-4; D possibly corresponds to TRBD2 (5 bases). The CDR3 has 14 residues. V lost 2 bases and J lost 7, with 12 bases in between. Per germline, CDR1 MDHEN and CDR2 SYDVKM. This chain's CDR3 is CASSLEGFGNIQYF. The CDR3 bases are TGTGCCAGCAGTTTAGAGGGCTTCGGGAACATTCAGTACTTC.

This clonotype occurred many times. The V call is TRBV7-2, the J call TRBJ1-1; 9 nucleotides align to TRBD1. The trim removed 4 bases at V and 9 bases at J, leaving 6 bases unmatched. CDR1 and CDR2 (germline): SGHTA, FQGNSA. The CDR3 spans 13 residues. CDR3 sequence: CASSSWGQGQAFF. CDR3 in DNA: TGTGCCAGCAGCTCCTGGGGACAGGGACAAGCTTTCTTT.

For this clonotype: A single base separates this from a much larger clone, so it may be a read error. The J gene is TRBJ2-2, the V gene TRBV6-5, with D tentatively TRBD2 (6 bases). Looked up from germline, CDR1 is MNHEY and CDR2 is SVGAGI. CDR3 length: 15 residues. Written as DNA, the CDR3 is TGTGCCTGCAGAAACGGGGACTCCAACACCGGGGAGCTGTTTTTT. Residues: CACRNGDSNTGELFF.

This clonotype occurred many times. V usage is TRBV28 and J usage is TRBJ2-4; a possible D gene is TRBD1 (5 bases). CDR3 length: 15 amino acids. Trimming shortened V by 1 base and J by 7 bases, and 14 bases separated the two germline ends. Germline values: CDR1 MDHEN, CDR2 SYDVKM. The CDR3 sequence: CASSLYGEKGNIQYF. The CDR3 DNA reads TGTGCCAGCAGTTTATATGGAGAAAAGGGGAACATTCAGTACTTC.

This clonotype was observed a handful of times. The V gene is TRBV12-3 or TRBV12-4, the J gene TRBJ1-5; D unresolved. V was pared by 4 bases and J by 5 bases, with 12 bases between. The CDR3 length is 14 residues. This chain's CDR3 is CASSSSLTHQPQHF. DNA for the CDR3: TGTGCCAGCAGTTCCAGCCTAACCCATCAGCCCCAGCATTTT.

This clonotype has at least ten counts. The chain uses TRBV2 and TRBJ2-5; weak D call: TRBD2 (5 bases). Trimming stripped 6 bases from V and 6 bases from J, with 8 bases between. Germline CDR1 SNHLY, CDR2 FYNNEI. The CDR3 has 11 amino acids. The CDR3 sequence is CASREEKTQYF. DNA for the CDR3: TGTGCCAGCAGGGAGGAAAAGACCCAGTACTTC.

This clonotype came up many times. The chain couples TRBV27 to TRBJ2-7; 9 bases match TRBD1. Unmatched junction bases numbered 3, after V lost 3 bases and J lost 3 bases. CDR1 is MNHEY, CDR2 SMNVEV, per germline (reference sequence). This CDR3 contains 14 residues. The chain's CDR3 is CASSFGTGIYEQYF. CDR3 in DNA: TGTGCCAGCAGTTTCGGGACAGGGATCTACGAGCAGTACTTC.

A few counts support this clonotype. The chain joins TRBV18 to TRBJ2-1; D gene ambiguous. The CDR3 covers 13 residues. Germline CDR1 and CDR2: KGHSH and LQKENI. The V end lost 4 bases, the J end lost 1 base, and 5 bases lay between the germline ends. The CDR3 DNA reads TGTGCCAGCTCACAGGGATCCTACAATGAGCAGTTCTTC. Protein product: CASSQGSYNEQFF.

This clonotype was recorded at least ten times. This rearrangement joins TRBV29-1 to TRBJ1-5, with unresolved D. The CDR3 has 13 residues. Germline CDR1 and CDR2: SQVTM and ANQGSEA. V lost 4 bases to trimming and J lost 3 bases, with 10 bases between them. Here the CDR3 reads CSVGGGINQPQHF. In DNA form, the CDR3 reads TGCAGCGTTGGGGGAGGGATCAATCAGCCCCAGCATTTT.

At least ten counts were recorded for this clonotype. The gene calls are TRBV29-1 and TRBJ1-4; TRBD1 is a possible D gene (5 bases). Trimming cost V 8 bases and J 6 bases, with 16 bases left between them. Looked up from germline, CDR1 is SQVTM and CDR2 is ANQGSEA. The length of the CDR3 is 13 residues. The CDR3 coding sequence is TGCAGCACTGGGGGGGGTTCGGATGAAAAACTGTTTTTT. Encoded protein: CSTGGGSDEKLFF.

At least ten counts were recorded for this clonotype. The genes are TRBV15 and TRBJ2-3; TRBD2 agrees at 8 bases. Germline loops: CDR1 LNHNV, CDR2 YYDKDF (reference sequence). This CDR3 is built from 18 residues. J gave up 3 bases and V 6 bases, and 17 bases lay outside the gene matches. The CDR3, as DNA: TGTGCCACCAGACCAGGGACGGCCCAGCGGGAGTTTACAGATACGCAGTATTTT. Its translation: CATRPGTAQREFTDTQYF. The variable domain in full, completed from reference TRBV15 and TRBJ2-3, reads DAMVIQNPRYQVTQFGKPVTLSCSQTLNHNVMYWYQQKSSQAPKLLFHYYDKDFNNEADTPDNFQSRRPNTSFCFLDIRSPGLGDTAMYLCATRPGTAQREFTDTQYFGPGTRLTVL.

This clonotype was seen many times. The chain recombines TRBV6-5 with TRBJ1-6, with 8 bases that match TRBD1. This CDR3 is built from 13 residues. CDR1 and CDR2 from the germline V gene are MNHEY and SVGAGI. The junction had 6 bases not matched to a gene; V was cut back by 6 bases and J by 11 bases. CDR3 bases: TGTGCCAGCAGCCCCGGACAGGGAGCACCCCTCCACTTT. Translating it yields CASSPGQGAPLHF.

In its sample, this clonotype was seen many times. CDR3 sequence (DNA): TGTGCCAGCAGCTTAGTGGGTCAGCCCCAGCATTTT. This codes for CASSLVGQPQHF. V and J are TRBV7-2 and TRBJ1-5; no reliable D call. Germline loops: CDR1 SGHTA, CDR2 FQGNSA. V was cut by 1 base and J by 6 bases, with 4 bases left in between. The CDR3 is made up of 12 amino acids.

The chain combines TRBV3-1 with TRBJ1-1, with 12 positions matching TRBD1. Trimming at V came to 4 bases and at J to 12 bases, leaving 6 bases not matched to a gene. Germline loops: CDR1 LGHDT, CDR2 YNNKEL (reference sequence). This CDR3 comprises 13 residues. CDR3 DNA: TGTGCCAGCAGCCGCCCGGGACAGGGGGCGCCTTTCTTT. Protein: CASSRPGQGAPFF.

CDR3: CASSPIISAGDSPLHF. CDR3 in DNA: TGTGCCAGCTCACCAATTATAAGCGCCGGGGATTCACCCCTCCACTTT. This sequence joins TRBV18 and TRBJ1-6; D call uncertain. The V gene lost 2 bases and the J gene lost 8 bases, with 16 bases spanning the gap. Per germline, CDR1 KGHSH and CDR2 LQKENI. CDR3 size: 16 residues.

The rearrangement joins TRBV29-1 to TRBJ2-7; D is uncertain. This CDR3 comprises 11 residues. Germline CDR1 is SQVTM and CDR2 is ANQGSEA. The V and J ends lost 0 bases and 6 bases respectively, with 6 bases between them. The chain's CDR3 is CSVEESSEQYF. In nucleotides, the CDR3 is TGCAGCGTTGAAGAGTCGTCCGAGCAGTACTTC.

A few counts support this clonotype. The V call is TRBV5-1, the J call TRBJ1-1; the D gene is possibly TRBD1 (6 bases). The V and J ends lost 2 bases and 8 bases respectively, with 16 bases between them. The CDR3 totals 14 residues. The germline V gene encodes CDR1 SGHRS and CDR2 YFSETQ. The CDR3 region has the DNA TGCGCCAGCAGCTTCGGGGGCGGACTATCGGAAGCTTTCTTT. The encoded protein is CASSFGGGLSEAFF. Combining the CDR3 with reference TRBV5-1 and TRBJ1-1 gives the whole variable domain KAGVTQTPRYLIKTRGQQVTLSCSPISGHRSVSWYQQTPGQGLQFLFEYFSETQRNKGNFPGRFSGRQFSNSRSEMNVSTLELGDSALYLCASSFGGGLSEAFFGQGTRLTVV.

This clonotype was seen many times. The gene calls are TRBV11-2 and TRBJ2-5, with D tentatively TRBD2 (6 bases). CDR3 size: 14 residues. CDR1 SGHAT and CDR2 FQNNGV come from the germline V gene. Deletions cut 5 bases from V and 4 bases from J, with 14 bases between. The CDR3 region has the DNA TGTGCCAGCAGCGAGACGGGGGTCATAGAGACCCAGTACTTC. Translating gives CASSETGVIETQYF.

The sample holds many counts of this clonotype. The rearrangement joins TRBV28 to TRBJ2-3; possible D gene TRBD2, 6 bases. Trimming took off 5 bases at V and 0 bases at J, with 12 bases between the two ends. Per germline, CDR1 MDHEN and CDR2 SYDVKM. This CDR3 has 15 residues. This CDR3 is CASSEPGTSTDTQYF. For the CDR3, the DNA is TGTGCCAGCAGTGAACCCGGGACTAGCACAGATACGCAGTATTTT.

This clonotype was counted at least ten times. The chain employs TRBV5-4 and TRBJ2-1; 9 bases line up with TRBD1. The CDR3 totals 16 residues. Unmatched junction bases numbered 5, after V lost 0 bases and J lost 4 bases. CDR1 SGHNT and CDR2 YYREEE come from the germline V gene (reference sequence). This CDR3 is CASSLGGQGTYNEQFF. The CDR3 DNA reads as TGTGCCAGCAGCTTGGGGGGACAGGGTACTTACAATGAGCAGTTCTTC.

At least ten counts were recorded for this clonotype. The V gene is TRBV4-1, the J gene TRBJ1-2; D is perhaps TRBD1 (5 bases). Germline CDR1 and CDR2: MGHRA and YSYEKL. V gave up 9 bases and J gave up 7 bases, with 24 bases separating them. The CDR3 consists of 15 residues. CDR3 sequence reads: CASQLQRSGDFGYTF. In DNA form, the CDR3 reads TGCGCCAGTCAGCTGCAGCGGTCGGGGGATTTTGGCTACACCTTC.

In its sample, this clonotype was seen many times. The chain recombines TRBV29-1 with TRBJ2-5; D uncertain. CDR1 and CDR2 from the germline V gene are SQVTM and ANQGSEA. This CDR3 spans 14 amino acids. Trimming shortened V by 4 bases and J by 5 bases, and 17 bases separated the two germline ends. CDR3 in amino acids: CSVVFSGVVETQYF. The CDR3 DNA follows: TGCAGCGTTGTGTTTAGTGGAGTTGTGGAGACCCAGTACTTC.

This clonotype was picked up many times. The chain carries TRBV29-1 and TRBJ2-2; possibly TRBD1 or TRBD2 for D (5 bases each). Germline assignment: CDR1 SQVTM and CDR2 ANQGSEA. With 3 bases removed from V and 1 base from J, the gap between germline ends came to 9 bases. The CDR3 has 14 residues. CDR3 bases: TGCAGCGTTGACAGTGGGGGGAACACCGGGGAGCTGTTTTTT. Its protein is CSVDSGGNTGELFF.

Only one count was recorded for this clonotype. The chain uses TRBV3-1 and TRBJ2-5; no clear D. Per germline, CDR1 LGHDT and CDR2 YNNKEL (reference sequence). This CDR3 comprises 12 residues. V was cut by 5 bases and J by 5 bases, with 9 bases left in between. The CDR3: CASSRLRETQYF. The CDR3 nucleotides read TGTGCCAGCAGCAGACTTAGGGAGACCCAGTACTTC.

This clonotype was recorded at least ten times. The V gene is TRBV15, the J gene TRBJ2-1; D call uncertain. Germline CDR1 LNHNV, CDR2 YYDKDF (reference sequence). Trimming pared 0 bases from V and 1 base from J, leaving 4 bases between. The CDR3 is 14 amino acids. CDR3 DNA sequence: TGTGCCACCAGCAGAGAGGGGTCCTACAATGAGCAGTTCTTC. It translates to CATSREGSYNEQFF.

This clonotype came up many times. The genes are TRBV28 and TRBJ1-2; D is unresolved. The CDR3 has 12 amino acids. V lost 3 bases, J lost 0 bases, and 2 bases lay in between. Germline assignment: CDR1 MDHEN and CDR2 SYDVKM. CDR3 in amino acids: CASSFSNYGYTF. CDR3 coding DNA: TGTGCCAGCAGTTTTTCTAACTATGGCTACACCTTC.

This clonotype was seen many times. The rearrangement links TRBV5-1 to TRBJ1-2; 8 bases match TRBD1. The CDR3 sequence is 14 residues long. Trimming removed 7 bases from V and 7 bases from J; junction bases left unmatched: 12. The germline CDR1 and CDR2 sequences are SGHRS and YFSETQ. CDR3 nucleotides: TGCGCCAGCGCTCCGACTCAGGGGGCATTTGGCTACACCTTC. This translates into CASAPTQGAFGYTF. The variable domain in full, with the rest retrieved from reference TRBV5-1 and TRBJ1-2, is KAGVTQTPRYLIKTRGQQVTLSCSPISGHRSVSWYQQTPGQGLQFLFEYFSETQRNKGNFPGRFSGRQFSNSRSEMNVSTLELGDSALYLCASAPTQGAFGYTFGSGTRLTVV.

V gene TRBV15 combines with J gene TRBJ2-7; a weak D match, TRBD2 (6 bases). Germline assignment: CDR1 LNHNV and CDR2 YYDKDF (reference sequence). V shed 0 bases and J shed 7 bases, with 13 bases lying between them. This CDR3 spans 14 amino acids. CDR3 in amino acids: CATSRDRVGREQYF. In DNA form, the CDR3 reads TGTGCCACCAGCAGAGATCGGGTAGGGAGGGAGCAGTACTTC.